This T cell receptor beta chain was sequenced in a study of CD8 T cells in ankylosing spondylitis. Study-wide results and caveats: Both synovial fluid and blood in reactive arthritis had previously been reported to carry some motif variants. There was reportedly significant enrichment of clones that were disease-linked in matched ankylosing spondylitis synovial fluid.

V lost 5 bases and J 1 base, leaving 14 bases between the germline ends. Germline V gene lookup returns CDR1 MNHEY and CDR2 SVGEGT. The CDR3 has 15 amino acids. In making TCR beta libraries, quantitative 5'-RACE with molecular barcodes was used. TCRdb re-analysed the 5' RACE reads in MiXCR, keeping a single row per CDR3 protein. The sample comprises roughly 30,000 distinct CDR3 sequences, around 14% of which are singletons, and 35% to 45% rests with the top ten. Details on this clonotype: Its antigen remains unknown.

The specimen sequenced was blood. This sequence originates from a male donor with ankylosing spondylitis or in good health (not recorded which). This rearrangement joins TRBV6-2 or TRBV6-3 to TRBJ1-1; perhaps TRBD1 as D (5 bases). CDR3: CASSDPRAGNTEAFF. The CDR3 region has the DNA TGTGCCAGCAGTGACCCCAGGGCTGGGAACACTGAAGCTTTCTTT.